The rows below give T cell receptor beta chains drawn from one sample of a study of blood T cells in healthy people across ages. MiXCR was run by TCRdb on the 5' RACE reads, yielding one entry per CDR3 protein. This table has about 1.8 million distinct CDR3 sequences, roughly 49% appearing once. Sequenced sample: blood. All receptors derive from a woman aged 40 to 50 in good health. Each CDR3 is given with its conserved first and last residue. D genes are given only for firm matches. A clone size is listed for some rows: how often the clone was seen (once, few, many), or a class if it is expanded.

d_gene	j_gene	abundance	v_gene	CDR3nt	CDR3aa
TRBD2	TRBJ2-3	.	TRBV10-3	TGTGCCATCAGGGGGACTAGCGGGGGCCTCACAGATACGCAGTATTTT	CAIRGTSGGLTDTQYF
.	TRBJ2-1	.	TRBV6-2/TRBV6-3	TGTGCTAGCAAGCGTGCCAAGGGGGTGGGCGAGCAGTTCTTC	CASKRAKGVGEQFF
TRBD2	TRBJ2-1	.	TRBV12-3/TRBV12-4	TGTGCCAGCAGGAAACCTGGACTAGCAAGCAATGAGCAGTTCTTC	CASRKPGLASNEQFF
TRBD2	TRBJ2-5	.	TRBV20-1	TGCAGTGCAGCGGGGCTAGCGGGGGGGCCGGGTCAGACCCAGTACTTC	CSAAGLAGGPGQTQYF
.	TRBJ2-3	few	TRBV7-2	TGTGCCAGCACCCTCTCTAGAGCAGATACGCAGTATTTT	CASTLSRADTQYF
.	TRBJ1-4	.	TRBV20-1	TGCAGTGCTAGAGATCGATTGGGAAACCTCGGGGAAAAACTGTTTTTT	CSARDRLGNLGEKLFF
TRBD1	TRBJ2-3	.	TRBV4-3	TGCGCCAGCAGCCAACACAGGGGGCAAGGGTCCACAGATACGCAGTATTTT	CASSQHRGQGSTDTQYF
.	TRBJ2-6	.	TRBV13	TGTGCCGGCAGCACAATAGGACTGGCGGGGGCCAACGTCCTGACTTTC	CAGSTIGLAGANVLTF
.	TRBJ2-1	.	TRBV20-1	TGCAGTGCTAGAGATCTCATTAGCCGCCGCGGCTCCTACAATGAGCGGTTCTTC	CSARDLISRRGSYNERFF
.	TRBJ1-5	.	TRBV18	TGTGCCAGCTCATCGACAGTTAGCAATCAGCCCCAGCATTTT	CASSSTVSNQPQHF
.	TRBJ2-1	once	TRBV28	TGTGCCAGCTATACCCAATACAATGAGCAGTTCTTC	CASYTQYNEQFF
.	TRBJ2-7	.	TRBV6-5	TGTGCCAGCAGTTACTCAGATTCGGGGAACTACGAGCAGTACTTC	CASSYSDSGNYEQYF
TRBD1	TRBJ1-6	.	TRBV6-5	TGTGCCAGCAGTGGGGACAGGGGATCACCCCTCCACTTT	CASSGDRGSPLHF
.	TRBJ2-1	.	TRBV18	TGTGCCAGCTCACCACCGTCCGGGTGGCAGTTCTTC	CASSPPSGWQFF
.	TRBJ2-5	.	TRBV5-6	TGTGCCAGCAGCTTACAAGGGATCCACCAAGAGACCCAGTACTTC	CASSLQGIHQETQYF
TRBD1	TRBJ2-7	.	TRBV6-5	TGTGCCAGCAGTTACGGGGACAGGGGGCCCTACGAGCAGTACTTC	CASSYGDRGPYEQYF
TRBD1	TRBJ2-3	many	TRBV28	TGTGCCAGCAGCACCGCCGGGACAGCAAGGTATTTT	CASSTAGTARYF
.	TRBJ2-3	.	TRBV4-1	TGCGCCAGCAGCCAACATTTCGCCACAGATACGCAGTATTTT	CASSQHFATDTQYF
.	TRBJ1-1	.	TRBV2	TGTGCCAGCAGTGAGGGCGTAGAAGCTTTCTTT	CASSEGVEAFF
.	TRBJ1-6	.	TRBV28	TGTGCCAGCAGTTCGCAACTAACTAATTCACCCCTCCACTTT	CASSSQLTNSPLHF
.	TRBJ2-1	.	TRBV3-1	TGTGCCAGCAGCCCCCCTTCAGGCAATGAGCGGTTCTTC	CASSPPSGNERFF
.	TRBJ2-3	.	TRBV6-2/TRBV6-3	TGTGCCAGCAGTTACGCGAGAGCGGATACGCAGTATTTT	CASSYARADTQYF
.	TRBJ2-7	.	TRBV7-6	TGTGCCAGCAGCTTAGTGATGGGATCCTACGAGCAGTACTTC	CASSLVMGSYEQYF
TRBD2	TRBJ2-1	few	TRBV4-2	TGTGCCAGCAGCCAAGACGGGACTAGCGGGGGGTACAATGAGCAGTTCTTC	CASSQDGTSGGYNEQFF
.	TRBJ2-3	.	TRBV5-1	TGCGCCAGCAGCTTGGGGTTCGCGGGGAACACAGATACGCAGTATTTT	CASSLGFAGNTDTQYF
.	TRBJ2-3	.	TRBV24-1	TGTGCCACCAGTGATTCCACAGGGTTAAGTCCAGATACGCAGTATTTT	CATSDSTGLSPDTQYF
.	TRBJ2-1	.	TRBV6-2/TRBV6-3	TGTGCCAGCTCGAATGGACTCTACAATGAGCAGTTCTTC	CASSNGLYNEQFF
.	TRBJ1-2	.	TRBV2	TGTGCCAGCAGTGACGGTCCTGGCTACACCTTC	CASSDGPGYTF
.	TRBJ2-7	.	TRBV12-3/TRBV12-4	TGTGCCAGCAGTGCCCTAGGGAGCTCCTACGAGCAGTACTTC	CASSALGSSYEQYF
.	TRBJ2-3	few	TRBV27	TGTGCCAGCAGTTGGGCTTGGGCAGATACGCAGTATTTT	CASSWAWADTQYF
.	TRBJ1-5	.	TRBV6-2/TRBV6-3	TGTGCCAGCACCCACAACAGGGATAATCAGCCCCAGCATTTT	CASTHNRDNQPQHF
TRBD1	TRBJ2-5	few	TRBV4-1	TGCGCCAGCAGACAGGGGACCCAAGAGACCCAGTACTTC	CASRQGTQETQYF
.	TRBJ1-2	.	TRBV20-1	TGCAGTGCTACCTACATGGGGGGCTACACCTTC	CSATYMGGYTF
TRBD2	TRBJ2-7	.	TRBV7-2	TGTGCCAGCAGCTTAGACGCGGGGGGCACTTACGAGCAGTACTTC	CASSLDAGGTYEQYF
TRBD2	TRBJ2-1	.	TRBV6-5	TGTGCCAGCAGTTACTTCCTAGCGGGGCGGGGTGAGCAGTTCTTC	CASSYFLAGRGEQFF
.	TRBJ2-4	few	TRBV11-2	TGTGCCAGCAGTCACCCTGGGAACATTCAGTACTTC	CASSHPGNIQYF
.	TRBJ2-5	few	TRBV6-5	TGTGCCAGCAGACCGGGGGGCTACCAAGAGACCCAGTACTTC	CASRPGGYQETQYF
TRBD1	TRBJ2-7	.	TRBV6-2/TRBV6-3	TGTGCCAGCAGTTCGGACGTTGGGACAGTCTCCTACAATGAGCAGTACTTC	CASSSDVGTVSYNEQYF
.	TRBJ1-1	.	TRBV28	TGTGCCAGCAGTTTATTAGGAGGGGTGGAAGCTTTCTTT	CASSLLGGVEAFF
.	TRBJ1-2	few	TRBV7-9	TGTGCCAGCAGCCCAAAAGGTTGGAGCTACACCTTC	CASSPKGWSYTF
.	TRBJ2-5	few	TRBV20-1	TGCAGTGCTAGGGGAGGAACAGGGTCGGTGACGGAGACCCAGTACTTC	CSARGGTGSVTETQYF
TRBD2	TRBJ2-3	.	TRBV10-3	TGTGCCATCAGTGACAGCGGGGAAACAGATACGCAGTATTTT	CAISDSGETDTQYF